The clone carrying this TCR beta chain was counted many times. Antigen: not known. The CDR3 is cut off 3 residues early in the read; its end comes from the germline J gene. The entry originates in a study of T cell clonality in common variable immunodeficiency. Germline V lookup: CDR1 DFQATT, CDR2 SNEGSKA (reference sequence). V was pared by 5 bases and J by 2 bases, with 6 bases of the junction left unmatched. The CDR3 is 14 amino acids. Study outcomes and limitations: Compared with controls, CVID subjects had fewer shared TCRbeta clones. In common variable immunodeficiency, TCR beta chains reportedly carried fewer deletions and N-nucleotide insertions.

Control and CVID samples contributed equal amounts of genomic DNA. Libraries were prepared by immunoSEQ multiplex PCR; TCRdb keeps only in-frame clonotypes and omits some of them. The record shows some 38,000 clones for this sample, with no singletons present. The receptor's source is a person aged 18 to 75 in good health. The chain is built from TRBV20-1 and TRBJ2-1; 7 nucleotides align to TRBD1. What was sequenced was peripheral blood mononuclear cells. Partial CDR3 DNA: TGCAGTGCTGTCGGACAGGACGCCTACAATGAG. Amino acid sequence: CSAVGQDAYNE. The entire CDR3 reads CSAVGQDAYNEQFF.